This record concerns one T cell receptor (beta chain) sequence. Germline loops: CDR1 MGHRA, CDR2 YSYEKL. This CDR3 has 15 amino acids. Between the trimmed V and J ends, which lost 2 bases and 7 bases, there was a span of 18 bases. The record originates from a study of blood T cell repertoires in COVID-19. Generated by immunoSEQ multiplex PCR, the TCRdb table keeps only in-frame clones and is missing some. In the table there are approximately 200,000 clones, 80% to 90% of which are singletons. The clonotype was recovered from a woman aged 45-59 years with acute or convalescent COVID-19. The source material was peripheral blood. The chain is built from TRBV4-1 and TRBJ2-7; no definite D call. The DNA for the CDR3 is TGCGCCAGCAGCCAATTGGCAGGTCCCTTTGGAGAGCAGTACTTC. Protein product: CASSQLAGPFGEQYF.